These 11 T cell receptor beta chains originate from one sample sequenced in a study of blood T cell repertoires in COVID-19. Profiling relied on immunoSEQ multiplex PCR, and the TCRdb table lists in-frame clones only, not all of them. The repertoire includes a few hundred thousand clones, around 87% of them detected once, and over 2.5% sits in the top ten. The material sequenced was peripheral blood. The receptors derive from a man between 60 and 75 years old with acute or convalescent COVID-19.

The chain carries TRBV3-1 (or the pseudogene TRBV3-2) and TRBJ2-6, with 8 bases matching TRBD2. This CDR3 region has 14 residues. Germline values: CDR1 LGHDT, CDR2 YNNKEL (reference sequence). The V and J ends lost 4 bases and 13 bases, in that order; junction bases with no gene match: 9. CDR3 in amino acids: CASSPNAGGRVLTF. The CDR3, as DNA: TGTGCCAGCAGCCCAAATGCGGGGGGCCGAGTCCTGACTTTC.

Written as DNA, the CDR3 is TGCGCCAGCAGCTTCCGGGGACAGGGGTTCCAAAGCTCTGGAAACACCATATATTTT. Translated, it gives CASSFRGQGFQSSGNTIYF. The chain recombines TRBV5-1 with TRBJ1-3; 10 nucleotides line up with TRBD1. CDR1 and CDR2 (germline): SGHRS, YFSETQ. Trimming removed 2 bases from V and 0 bases from J; junction bases left unmatched: 11. The CDR3 covers 19 residues.

This chain connects TRBV6-5 to TRBJ1-1; D possibly corresponds to TRBD1 (5 bases). This CDR3 has 13 residues. Germline V gene data show CDR1 as MNHEY and CDR2 as SVGAGI. Trimming removed 0 bases from V and 5 bases from J, with 7 bases in between. The CDR3 here is CASSYSQGTEAFF. CDR3 DNA sequence: TGTGCCAGCAGTTACTCGCAGGGTACTGAAGCTTTCTTT.

The V gene is TRBV14, the J gene TRBJ2-3, with no clear D. Germline CDR1 and CDR2: SGHDN and FVKESK. V was trimmed by 5 bases and J by 1 base, leaving 13 bases between them. CDR3 size: 15 residues. In DNA form, the CDR3 reads TGTGCCAGCAGCAAAAGACGGCAGGGCACAGATACGCAGTATTTT. Protein: CASSKRRQGTDTQYF.

This CDR3 reads CASSPTGFYGYTF. In DNA form, the CDR3 reads TGTGCCAGCAGTCCAACAGGGTTTTATGGCTACACCTTC. The V and J genes are TRBV27 and TRBJ1-2; TRBD1 might be the D (6 bases). The germline V and J ends were trimmed by 5 bases and 5 bases, with 12 bases remaining between them. This CDR3 is built from 13 residues. In germline, CDR1 is MNHEY, CDR2 SMNVEV (reference sequence).

This clone occurred once. The chain employs TRBV5-4 and TRBJ1-2, with unresolved D. CDR1 SGHNT and CDR2 YYREEE come from the germline V gene (reference sequence). V lost 0 bases, J lost 4 bases, and 10 bases lay in between. The CDR3 has 14 amino acids. The CDR3 region is CASSLEGGLYGYTF. In nucleotides, the CDR3 is TGTGCCAGCAGCTTGGAGGGCGGACTCTATGGCTACACCTTC.

This clone was seen a single time. The V and J genes are TRBV4-1 and TRBJ2-7; D possibly corresponds to TRBD1 (5 bases). The length of the CDR3 is 14 residues. Germline V gene data show CDR1 as MGHRA and CDR2 as YSYEKL. V lost 0 bases, J lost 2 bases, and 8 bases lay in between. The CDR3 spells CASSQDPTAYEQYF. The CDR3 DNA sequence: TGCGCCAGCAGCCAAGATCCGACAGCCTACGAGCAGTACTTC.

This clone was detected only a few times. The V gene is TRBV30, the J gene TRBJ2-2; D perhaps matches TRBD1 (6 bases). CDR3 length equals 14 residues. CDR1 is GTSNPN and CDR2 is SVGIG in the germline V gene (reference sequence). Trimming shortened V by 3 bases and J by 6 bases, and 14 bases separated the two germline ends. The CDR3 nucleotides read TGTGCCTGGAGGCGAGATACAGGGTCCGGGGAGCTGTTTTTT. This gives the protein CAWRRDTGSGELFF.

The CDR3 sequence: CASSRGQGVRTGELFF. For the CDR3, the DNA is TGTGCCAGCAGCCGGGGACAGGGGGTCCGGACCGGGGAGCTGTTTTTT. The gene calls are TRBV7-3 and TRBJ2-2, with 11 bases matching TRBD1. Germline loops: CDR1 SGHTA, CDR2 FQGTGA. V was pared by 5 bases and J by 5 bases, with 7 bases of the junction left unmatched. This CDR3 contains 16 residues. The full variable domain, in which reference TRBV7-3 and TRBJ2-2 provide the parts outside the CDR3, is GAGVSQTPSNKVTEKGKYVELRCDPISGHTALYWYRQSLGQGPEFLIYFQGTGAADDSGLPNDRFFAVRPEGSVSTLKIQRTERGDSAVYLCASSRGQGVRTGELFFGEGSRLTVL.

The gene calls are TRBV27 and TRBJ1-2; weak D call: TRBD1 (5 bases). Germline V gene data show CDR1 as MNHEY and CDR2 as SMNVEV (reference sequence). Trimming took 1 base from V and 6 from J, leaving 18 bases between them. The CDR3 has 16 residues. CDR3 in amino acids: CASSLFGGGVGDGYTF. CDR3 DNA: TGTGCCAGCAGTTTATTTGGGGGAGGGGTTGGGGATGGCTACACCTTC.

The CDR3 reads CASSLGVAGGTDTQYF. For the CDR3, the DNA is TGTGCCAGCAGCTTAGGGGTAGCGGGGGGCACAGATACGCAGTATTTT. The chain has TRBV7-9 and TRBJ2-3; the match to TRBD2 covers 9 bases. Germline values: CDR1 SEHNR, CDR2 FQNEAQ (reference sequence). The CDR3 is 16 residues long. V lost 1 base and J lost 1; bases outside the gene matches: 3.